These 22 T cell receptor beta chains share one sample of origin, sequenced in a study of vaccination and CD4 T cells after COVID-19. At the Johns Hopkins FTIC core, DNA taken from cultured CD4+ T cells was sequenced by way of the Oncomine TCR Beta short-read assay. TCRdb reprocessed the PCR reads with MiXCR, giving one entry per CDR3 protein. The top ten clones hold about 20% of a sample with around 7,700 distinct CDR3 sequences, about 68% of them seen once. Documented treatment: roughly ten-day PBMC culture with coronavirus spike peptide pools or control peptides (ViraFEST assay). The antigens these receptors bind are not known. Input material: CD4+ T cells from blood, cultured in vitro. The receptors derive from a human donor who had recovered from COVID-19.

This sequence joins TRBV2 and TRBJ1-1, with 8 bases identical to TRBD1. Germline lookup yields CDR1 SNHLY and CDR2 FYNNEI. V dropped 6 bases and J dropped 3; count of bases not matched to a gene: 3. The CDR3 runs 13 residues. The CDR3 coding sequence is TGTGCCAGCAGACAGGGGGAGGACACTGAAGCTTTCTTT. It yields the protein CASRQGEDTEAFF.

The chain couples TRBV7-2 to TRBJ2-3; 7 bases are shared with TRBD2. Looked up from germline, CDR1 is SGHTA and CDR2 is FQGNSA. The CDR3 contains 12 residues. With 1 base clipped from V and 10 bases from J, the junction kept 2 bases outside the gene matches. CDR3 DNA sequence: TGTGCCAGCAGCTTAGGCGGGAGAGCGCAGTATTTT. It yields the protein CASSLGGRAQYF.

The chain employs TRBV30 and TRBJ2-5; D is uncertain. The CDR3 totals 13 residues. Trimming removed 1 base from V and 5 bases from J, with 11 bases in between. Germline V gene lookup returns CDR1 GTSNPN and CDR2 SVGIG (reference sequence). As DNA, the CDR3 is TGTGCCTGGAGTGGGCCCGCTCGGGAGACCCAGTACTTC. Translated: CAWSGPARETQYF. The entire variable domain, with the rest obtained from reference TRBV30 and TRBJ2-5, is as follows: SQTIHQWPATLVQPVGSPLSLECTVEGTSNPNLYWYRQAAGRGLQLLFYSVGIGQISSEVPQNLSASRPQDRQFILSSKKLLLSDSGFYLCAWSGPARETQYFGPGTRLLVL.

This clonotype was seen more than once but under ten times. The gene calls are TRBV2 and TRBJ1-2; 9 bases align to TRBD1. The CDR3 loop spans 14 amino acids. Unmatched junction bases numbered 5, after V lost 2 bases and J lost 7 bases. Germline V lookup: CDR1 SNHLY, CDR2 FYNNEI. In DNA form, the CDR3 reads TGTGCCAGCAGTGAATGGGACAGGGTCGGTGGCTACACCTTC. It codes for CASSEWDRVGGYTF.

This clonotype has only one observation. The genes are TRBV27 and TRBJ2-1; TRBD2 might be the D (6 bases). The V end was cut by 6 bases, the J end by 3 bases, with 15 bases between. The CDR3 covers 15 residues. Germline values: CDR1 MNHEY, CDR2 SMNVEV (reference sequence). The CDR3 DNA reads TGTGCCAGCAGCCGCCGGCCGGGAGACTACAATGAGCAGTTCTTC. It is translated as CASSRRPGDYNEQFF.

V usage is TRBV7-9 and J usage is TRBJ1-2; 8 nucleotides agree with TRBD1. This CDR3 has 16 residues. CDR1 and CDR2 (germline): SEHNR, FQNEAQ (reference sequence). J lost 3 bases, V lost 5 bases, and 11 bases had no gene match. CDR3 nucleotides: TGTGCCAGCAGCGAACATGACAGGGGAGGAGACTATGGCTACACCTTC. Its translation: CASSEHDRGGDYGYTF.

This clonotype was seen just once. The chain recombines TRBV19 with TRBJ2-3; the D gene could be TRBD1 or TRBD2 (5 bases each). Looked up from germline, CDR1 is LNHDA and CDR2 is SQIVND (reference sequence). The V and J ends lost 3 bases and 0 bases respectively, with 10 bases between them. This CDR3 has 15 amino acids. The CDR3 region is CASSIGTTSTDTQYF. The CDR3 DNA sequence: TGTGCCAGTAGTATCGGGACCACTAGCACAGATACGCAGTATTTT. The variable domain in full, with the rest retrieved from reference TRBV19 and TRBJ2-3, is DGGITQSPKYLFRKEGQNVTLSCEQNLNHDAMYWYRQDPGQGLRLIYYSQIVNDFQKGDIAEGYSVSREKKESFPLTVTSAQKNPTAFYLCASSIGTTSTDTQYFGPGTRLTVL.

The chain uses TRBV7-8 and TRBJ2-3; possibly TRBD1 for D (5 bases). Germline CDR1 and CDR2: SGHVS and FQNEAQ. V was shortened by 1 base and J by 7 bases, with 12 bases between the two germline ends. This CDR3 has 14 residues. The CDR3 sequence: CASSLEGWVHTQYF. The DNA for the CDR3 is TGTGCCAGCAGCTTAGAGGGGTGGGTGCATACGCAGTATTTT. Complete variable domain (other parts from reference TRBV7-8 and TRBJ2-3): GAGVSQSPRYKVAKRGQDVALRCDPISGHVSLFWYQQALGQGPEFLTYFQNEAQLDKSGLPSDRFFAERPEGSVSTLKIQRTQQEDSAVYLCASSLEGWVHTQYFGPGTRLTVL.

Notes on this clonotype: One end of the junction does not line up with germline, which may come from a read error. V and J are TRBV5-1 and TRBJ2-1, with D perhaps TRBD2 (7 bases). Germline loops: CDR1 SGHRS, CDR2 YFSETQ. The CDR3 totals 15 residues. CDR3 nucleotide sequence: TGTGCCAGCAGCTTGGTCTGGGGGGGGCACAATGAGCAGTTCTTC. This translates into CASSLVWGGHNEQFF.

Comments on this clonotype: One end of the junction is discordant with germline, which a read error may explain. The chain joins TRBV5-1 to TRBJ1-1, with TRBD1 as a possible D gene (6 bases). Germline V gene lookup returns CDR1 SGHRS and CDR2 YFSETQ. The CDR3 extends over 15 amino acids. CDR3 in DNA: TGCACCAGCAGCTTGCGCTGGACAGTGAACACTGAAGCTTTCTTT. This sequence encodes CTSSLRWTVNTEAFF.

The chain carries TRBV6-1 and TRBJ2-7, with 9 bases lining up with TRBD1. From germline, CDR1 is MNHNS and CDR2 SASEGT. This CDR3 is 14 amino acids long. V lost 6 bases, J lost 1 base, and 4 bases stayed unmatched. CDR3 DNA sequence: TGTGCCAGCAGCGACAGGGGGAAATCCTACGAGCAGTACTTC. Amino acids: CASSDRGKSYEQYF.

This chain connects TRBV27 to TRBJ1-5; no clear D. V gave up 0 bases and J gave up 0 bases, with 6 bases separating them. Germline assignment: CDR1 MNHEY and CDR2 SMNVEV (reference sequence). This CDR3 has 15 amino acids. The CDR3 DNA reads TGTGCCAGCAGTTTATCGACCGATAGCAATCAGCCCCAGCATTTT. Translation gives CASSLSTDSNQPQHF.

Sample share makes this clonotype large. The gene calls are TRBV7-2 and TRBJ2-7, with D unresolved. V dropped 2 bases and J dropped 6 bases, with 11 bases sitting between them. The CDR3 length is 13 residues. Germline V gene data show CDR1 as SGHTA and CDR2 as FQGNSA. As DNA, the CDR3 is TGTGCCAGCAGCTTACGCTGGCAGCGCGAGCAGTACTTC. Translation gives CASSLRWQREQYF.

The chain uses TRBV19 and TRBJ2-3; D is unresolved. Germline V CDR1 and CDR2: LNHDA, SQIVND (reference sequence). With 3 bases removed from V and 2 bases from J, the gap between germline ends came to 12 bases. The CDR3 loop spans 15 amino acids. DNA of the CDR3: TGTGCCAGTAGTATTCGTTCAGCCTTCACAGATACGCAGTATTTT. Translated, it gives CASSIRSAFTDTQYF.

The chain uses TRBV20-1 and TRBJ1-2; D ambiguous. Trimming took off 2 bases at V and 6 bases at J, with 10 bases between the two ends. CDR1 DFQATT and CDR2 SNEGSKA come from the germline V gene (reference sequence). CDR3 length: 12 residues. The CDR3 here is CSARSGPDGYTF. In DNA, the CDR3 is TGCAGTGCTAGAAGTGGTCCAGATGGCTACACCTTC.

The chain uses TRBV7-9 and TRBJ1-5, with TRBD1 as a possible D gene (5 bases). This CDR3 spans 16 amino acids. Trimming took off 1 base at V and 5 bases at J, with 15 bases between the two ends. The germline V gene encodes CDR1 SEHNR and CDR2 FQNEAQ (reference sequence). The DNA of the CDR3 is TGTGCCAGCAGCTTAGATTGGGGGAATTATCATCAGCCCCAGCATTTT. Translation gives CASSLDWGNYHQPQHF.

About this clonotype: An end of the junction differs from the germline gene, which may be a read error. The CDR3 nucleotides read TGTGCCAGCAGTTCGGGGCTGAACACTGAAGCTTTCTTT. Translating it yields CASSSGLNTEAFF. The chain carries TRBV10-3 and TRBJ1-1, with D possibly being TRBD1 (5 bases). Germline V lookup: CDR1 ENHRY, CDR2 SYGVKD. The CDR3 is made up of 13 amino acids.

The chain has TRBV20-1 and TRBJ2-5; D is perhaps TRBD2 (6 bases). The CDR3 loop spans 13 amino acids. With 3 bases removed from V and 2 bases from J, the gap between germline ends came to 10 bases. Germline CDR1 is DFQATT and CDR2 is SNEGSKA (reference sequence). This CDR3 is CSARGRGQETQYF. The CDR3 coding sequence is TGCAGTGCTAGGGGGCGGGGTCAAGAGACCCAGTACTTC.

The rearrangement uses TRBV7-8 and TRBJ2-6; possible D gene TRBD1, 5 bases. The germline V gene has CDR1 SGHVS and CDR2 FQNEAQ. Trimming took 1 base from V and 0 from J, leaving 10 bases between them. The CDR3 is 17 amino acids. The CDR3 sequence is CASSLVGVSSGANVLTF. DNA for the CDR3: TGTGCCAGCAGCTTAGTAGGGGTGAGCTCTGGGGCCAACGTCCTGACTTTC.

This clonotype came up a few times. J is TRBJ2-1 and V is TRBV6-5, with D perhaps matching TRBD2 (5 bases). This CDR3 is 13 amino acids long. The ends were cut back, 2 bases at V and 8 bases at J, with 10 bases in the middle. Germline V gene data show CDR1 as MNHEY and CDR2 as SVGAGI. The CDR3 DNA is TGTGCCAGCAGTTACGAGGGCTCTCATGAGCAGTTCTTC. It codes for CASSYEGSHEQFF.

This sequence joins TRBV7-2 and TRBJ1-5, with D possibly being TRBD1 (6 bases). Trimming cost V 5 bases and J 2 bases, with 10 bases left between them. The CDR3 runs 14 residues. Germline CDR1 SGHTA, CDR2 FQGNSA. The CDR3 DNA is TGTGCCAGCAGCCCGAGACAGGGCAATCAGCCCCAGCATTTT. The encoded protein is CASSPRQGNQPQHF.

The chain joins TRBV5-4 to TRBJ2-3, with 12 nucleotides matching TRBD2. V lost 0 bases, J lost 4 bases, and 0 bases stayed unmatched. Germline CDR1 SGHNT, CDR2 YYREEE (reference sequence). The CDR3 is made up of 15 amino acids. CDR3 sequence (DNA): TGTGCCAGCAGCTTGGGACTAGCGGGAGCAGATACGCAGTATTTT. Protein product: CASSLGLAGADTQYF.